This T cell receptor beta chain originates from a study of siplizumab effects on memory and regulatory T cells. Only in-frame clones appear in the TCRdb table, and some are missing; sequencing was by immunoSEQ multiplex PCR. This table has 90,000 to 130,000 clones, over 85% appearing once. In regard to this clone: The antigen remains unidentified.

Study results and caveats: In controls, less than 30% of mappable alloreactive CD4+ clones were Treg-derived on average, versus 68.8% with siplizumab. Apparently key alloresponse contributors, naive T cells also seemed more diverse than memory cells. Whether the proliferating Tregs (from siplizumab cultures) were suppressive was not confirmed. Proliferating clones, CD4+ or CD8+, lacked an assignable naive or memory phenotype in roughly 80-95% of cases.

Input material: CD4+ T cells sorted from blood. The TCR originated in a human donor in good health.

CDR3 sequence (DNA): TGTGCCAGCAGCCCCCGGGACAGCCAAGAGACCCAGTACTTC. Encoded protein: CASSPRDSQETQYF. J is TRBJ2-5 and V is TRBV11-3, with TRBD1 matching over 7 bases. The germline V gene encodes CDR1 SGHNT and CDR2 YENEEA. V lost 5 bases, J lost 1 base, and 4 bases stayed unmatched. The CDR3 spans 14 residues. Supplemented by reference TRBV11-3 and TRBJ2-5, the full variable domain reads EAGVVQSPRYKIIEKKQPVAFWCNPISGHNTLYWYLQNLGQGPELLIRYENEEAVDDSQLPKDRFSAERLKGVDSTLKIQPAELGDSAVYLCASSPRDSQETQYFGPGTRLLVL.